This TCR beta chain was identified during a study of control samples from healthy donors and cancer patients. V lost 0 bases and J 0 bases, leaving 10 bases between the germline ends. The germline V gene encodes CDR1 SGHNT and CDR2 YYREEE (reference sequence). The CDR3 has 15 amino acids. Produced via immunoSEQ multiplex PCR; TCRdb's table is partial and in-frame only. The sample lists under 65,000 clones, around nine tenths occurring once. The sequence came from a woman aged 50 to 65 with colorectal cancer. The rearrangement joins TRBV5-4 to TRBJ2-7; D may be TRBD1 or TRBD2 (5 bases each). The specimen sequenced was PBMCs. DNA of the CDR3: TGTGCCAGCAGCTTGGTCGGGACCGCCTCCTACGAGCAGTACTTC. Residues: CASSLVGTASYEQYF. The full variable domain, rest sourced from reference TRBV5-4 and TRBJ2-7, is ETGVTQSPTHLIKTRGQQVTLRCSSQSGHNTVSWYQQALGQGPQFIFQYYREEENGRGNFPPRFSGLQFPNYSSELNVNALELDDSALYLCASSLVGTASYEQYFGPGTRLTVT.